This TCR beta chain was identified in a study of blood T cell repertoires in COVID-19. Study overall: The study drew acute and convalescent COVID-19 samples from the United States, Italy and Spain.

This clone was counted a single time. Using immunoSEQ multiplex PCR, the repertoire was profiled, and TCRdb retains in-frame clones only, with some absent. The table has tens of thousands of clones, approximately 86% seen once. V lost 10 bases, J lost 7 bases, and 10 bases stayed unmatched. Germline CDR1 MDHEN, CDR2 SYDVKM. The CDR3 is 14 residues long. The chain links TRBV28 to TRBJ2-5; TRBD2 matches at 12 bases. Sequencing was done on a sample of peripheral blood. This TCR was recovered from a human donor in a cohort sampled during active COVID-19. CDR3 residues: CATTLAGGRGTQYF. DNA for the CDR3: TGTGCCACTACACTAGCGGGAGGCCGGGGGACCCAGTACTTC.